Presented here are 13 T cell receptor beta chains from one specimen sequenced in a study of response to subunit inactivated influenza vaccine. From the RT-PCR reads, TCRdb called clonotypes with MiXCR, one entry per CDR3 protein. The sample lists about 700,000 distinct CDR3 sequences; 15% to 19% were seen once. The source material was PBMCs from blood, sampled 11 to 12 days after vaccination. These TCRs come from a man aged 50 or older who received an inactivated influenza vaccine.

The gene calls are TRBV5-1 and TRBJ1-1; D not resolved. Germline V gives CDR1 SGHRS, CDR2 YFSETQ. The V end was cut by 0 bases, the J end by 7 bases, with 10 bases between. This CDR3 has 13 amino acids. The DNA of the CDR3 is TGCGCCAGCAGCTTGGCCGGCGCGGGTGAAGCTTTCTTT. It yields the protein CASSLAGAGEAFF.

CDR3 DNA: TGTGCCAGCAGTTTTGAAGAGTCCACGCAGTATTTT. Protein sequence: CASSFEESTQYF. J is TRBJ2-3 and V is TRBV12-3 or TRBV12-4; D is unclear. Trimming stripped 3 bases from V and 9 bases from J, with 10 bases between. This CDR3 has 12 residues.

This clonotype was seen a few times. CDR3 in DNA: TGTGCCAGCAGCTTAGAGATGGGCAATGAGCAGTTCTTC. The encoded protein is CASSLEMGNEQFF. The V call is TRBV7-6, the J call TRBJ2-1; D ambiguous. This CDR3 comprises 13 residues. Trimming took 1 base from V and 6 from J, leaving 7 bases between them. The germline CDR1 and CDR2 sequences are SGHVS and FNYEAQ.

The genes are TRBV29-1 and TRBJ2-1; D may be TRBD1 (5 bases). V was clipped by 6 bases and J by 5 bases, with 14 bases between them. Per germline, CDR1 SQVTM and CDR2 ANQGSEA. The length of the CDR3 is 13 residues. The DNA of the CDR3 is TGCAGCGTCCGACAGTTGGTACACAATGAGCAGTTCTTC. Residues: CSVRQLVHNEQFF.

Here the CDR3 reads CSTGQGGNSPLHF. For the CDR3, the DNA is TGCAGTACGGGACAGGGGGGAAATTCACCCCTCCACTTT. This chain links TRBV20-1 with TRBJ1-6, with 11 bases matching TRBD1. The germline V gene encodes CDR1 DFQATT and CDR2 SNEGSKA (reference sequence). V shed 8 bases and J 7 bases; nucleotides not matched to a gene: 4. The CDR3 contains 13 residues.

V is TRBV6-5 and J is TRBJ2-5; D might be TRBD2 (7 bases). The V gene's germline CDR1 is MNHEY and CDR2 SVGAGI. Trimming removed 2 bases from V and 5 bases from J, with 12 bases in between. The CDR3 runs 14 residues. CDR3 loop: CASSYEGGKETQYF. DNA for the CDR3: TGTGCCAGCAGTTACGAGGGGGGGAAGGAGACCCAGTACTTC.

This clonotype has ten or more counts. The CDR3 nucleotides are TGCAGTGCTACAACAGGGGTGAACACCGGGGAGCTGTTTTTT. Translating it yields CSATTGVNTGELFF. The chain couples TRBV20-1 to TRBJ2-2, with 7 bases matching TRBD1. V dropped 4 bases and J dropped 1; count of bases not matched to a gene: 3. The germline V gene has CDR1 DFQATT and CDR2 SNEGSKA (reference sequence). The CDR3 is 14 amino acids.

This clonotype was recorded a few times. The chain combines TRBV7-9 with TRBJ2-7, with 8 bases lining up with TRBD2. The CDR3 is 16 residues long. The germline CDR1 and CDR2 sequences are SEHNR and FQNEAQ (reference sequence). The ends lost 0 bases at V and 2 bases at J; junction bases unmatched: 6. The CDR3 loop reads CASSLANGGGTYEQYF. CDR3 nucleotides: TGTGCCAGCAGCTTAGCGAACGGCGGGGGGACCTACGAGCAGTACTTC.

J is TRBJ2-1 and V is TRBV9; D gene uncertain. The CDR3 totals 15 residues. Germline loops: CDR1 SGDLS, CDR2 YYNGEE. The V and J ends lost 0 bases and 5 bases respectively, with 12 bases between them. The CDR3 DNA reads TGTGCCAGCAGCGTAGTTGCCCTAGACAACAATGAGCAGTTCTTC. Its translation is CASSVVALDNNEQFF.

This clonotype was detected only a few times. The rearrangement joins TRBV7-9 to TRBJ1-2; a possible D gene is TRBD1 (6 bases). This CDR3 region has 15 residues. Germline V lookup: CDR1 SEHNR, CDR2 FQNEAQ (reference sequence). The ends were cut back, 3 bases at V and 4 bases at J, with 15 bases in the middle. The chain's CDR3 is CASSFDGGAGYGYTF. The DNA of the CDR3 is TGTGCCAGCAGCTTTGATGGGGGCGCGGGCTATGGCTACACCTTC.

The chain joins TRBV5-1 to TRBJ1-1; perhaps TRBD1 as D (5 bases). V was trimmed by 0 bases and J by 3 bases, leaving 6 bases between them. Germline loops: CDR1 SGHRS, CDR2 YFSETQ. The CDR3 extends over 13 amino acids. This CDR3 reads CASSLETDTEAFF. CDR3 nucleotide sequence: TGCGCCAGCAGCTTGGAGACAGACACTGAAGCTTTCTTT.

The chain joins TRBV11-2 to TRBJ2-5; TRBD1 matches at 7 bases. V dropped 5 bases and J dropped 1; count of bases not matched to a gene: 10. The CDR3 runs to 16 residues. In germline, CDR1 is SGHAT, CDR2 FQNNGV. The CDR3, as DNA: TGTGCCAGCAGCCTTCAGACAGGGAGAGGCCAAGAGACCCAGTACTTC. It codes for CASSLQTGRGQETQYF.

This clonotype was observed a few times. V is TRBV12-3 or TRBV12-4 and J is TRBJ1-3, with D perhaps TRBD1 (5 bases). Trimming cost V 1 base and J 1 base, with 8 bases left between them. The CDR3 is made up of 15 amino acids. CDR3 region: CASSLDRRSGNTIYF. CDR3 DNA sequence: TGTGCCAGCAGTTTAGACAGGAGATCTGGAAACACCATATATTTT.